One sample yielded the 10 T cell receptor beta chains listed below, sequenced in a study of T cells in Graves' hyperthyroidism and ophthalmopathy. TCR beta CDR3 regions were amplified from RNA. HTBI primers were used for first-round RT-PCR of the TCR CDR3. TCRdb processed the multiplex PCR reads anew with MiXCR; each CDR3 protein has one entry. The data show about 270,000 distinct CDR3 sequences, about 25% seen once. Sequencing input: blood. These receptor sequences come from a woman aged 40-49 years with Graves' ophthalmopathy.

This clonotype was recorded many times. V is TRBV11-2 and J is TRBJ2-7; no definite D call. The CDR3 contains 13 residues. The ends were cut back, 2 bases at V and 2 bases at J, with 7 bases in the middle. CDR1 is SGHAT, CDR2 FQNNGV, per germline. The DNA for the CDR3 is TGTGCCAGCAGCTTACTTCGTACCTACGAGCAGTACTTC. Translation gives CASSLLRTYEQYF.

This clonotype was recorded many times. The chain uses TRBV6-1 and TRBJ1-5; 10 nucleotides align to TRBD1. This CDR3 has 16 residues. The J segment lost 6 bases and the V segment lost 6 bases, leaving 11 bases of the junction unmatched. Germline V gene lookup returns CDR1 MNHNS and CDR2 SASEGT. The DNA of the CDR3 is TGTGCCAGCAGGGTTATGACAGGGGGCGCGGGTCAGCCCCAGCATTTT. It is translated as CASRVMTGGAGQPQHF.

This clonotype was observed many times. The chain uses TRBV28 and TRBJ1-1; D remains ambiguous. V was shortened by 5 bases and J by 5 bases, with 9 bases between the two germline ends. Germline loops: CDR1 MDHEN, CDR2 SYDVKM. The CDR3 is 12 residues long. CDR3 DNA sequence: TGTGCCAGCAGTCCTATGGGGACTGAAGCTTTCTTT. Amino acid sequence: CASSPMGTEAFF.

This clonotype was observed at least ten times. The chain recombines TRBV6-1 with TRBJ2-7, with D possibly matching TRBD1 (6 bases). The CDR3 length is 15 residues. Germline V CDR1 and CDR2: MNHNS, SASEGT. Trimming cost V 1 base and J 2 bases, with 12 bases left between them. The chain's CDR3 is CASSEVTGQPYEQYF. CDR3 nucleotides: TGTGCCAGCAGTGAAGTTACCGGACAGCCCTACGAGCAGTACTTC.

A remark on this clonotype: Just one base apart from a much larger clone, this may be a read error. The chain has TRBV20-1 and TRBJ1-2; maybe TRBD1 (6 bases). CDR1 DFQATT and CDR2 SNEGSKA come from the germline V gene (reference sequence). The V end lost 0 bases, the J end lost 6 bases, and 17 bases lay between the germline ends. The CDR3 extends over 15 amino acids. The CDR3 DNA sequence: TGCAGTGCTAGAGATCCAGAGACAGGAGTTGATGGCTACACCTTC. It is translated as CSARDPETGVDGYTF.

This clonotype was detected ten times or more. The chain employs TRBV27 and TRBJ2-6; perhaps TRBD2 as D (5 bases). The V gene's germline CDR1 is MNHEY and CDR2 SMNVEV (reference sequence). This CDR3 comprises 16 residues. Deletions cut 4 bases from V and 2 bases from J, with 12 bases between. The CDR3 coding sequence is TGTGCCAGCAGTTCCCCCATGAGGGCTGGGGCCAACGTCCTGACTTTC. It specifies CASSSPMRAGANVLTF. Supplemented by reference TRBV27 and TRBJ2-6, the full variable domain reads EAQVTQNPRYLITVTGKKLTVTCSQNMNHEYMSWYRQDPGLGLRQIYYSMNVEVTDKGDVPEGYKVSRKEKRNFPLILESPSPNQTSLYFCASSSPMRAGANVLTFGAGSRLTVL.

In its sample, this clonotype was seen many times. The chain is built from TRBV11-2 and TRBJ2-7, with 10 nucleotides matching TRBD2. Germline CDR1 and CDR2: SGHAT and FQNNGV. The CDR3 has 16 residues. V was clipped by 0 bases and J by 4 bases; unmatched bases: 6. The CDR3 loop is CASSLEGSSGRYEQYF. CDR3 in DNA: TGTGCCAGCAGCTTAGAAGGAAGTAGCGGGAGGTACGAGCAGTACTTC. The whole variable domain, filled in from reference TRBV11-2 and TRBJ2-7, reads EAGVAQSPRYKIIEKRQSVAFWCNPISGHATLYWYQQILGQGPKLLIQFQNNGVVDDSQLPKDRFSAERLKGVDSTLKIQPAKLEDSAVYLCASSLEGSSGRYEQYFGPGTRLTVT.

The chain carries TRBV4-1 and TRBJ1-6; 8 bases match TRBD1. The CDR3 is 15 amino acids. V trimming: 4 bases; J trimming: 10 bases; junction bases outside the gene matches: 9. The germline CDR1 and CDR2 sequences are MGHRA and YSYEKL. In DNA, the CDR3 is TGCGCCAGCAGCCTTGGACAGGGAAACGGATCACCCCTCCACTTT. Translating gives CASSLGQGNGSPLHF.

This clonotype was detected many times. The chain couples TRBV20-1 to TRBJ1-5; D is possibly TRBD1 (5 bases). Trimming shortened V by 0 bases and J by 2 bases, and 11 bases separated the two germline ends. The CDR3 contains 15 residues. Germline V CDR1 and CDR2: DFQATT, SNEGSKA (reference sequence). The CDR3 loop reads CSARDPQGGNQPQHF. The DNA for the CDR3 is TGCAGTGCTAGAGATCCCCAGGGCGGCAATCAGCCCCAGCATTTT.

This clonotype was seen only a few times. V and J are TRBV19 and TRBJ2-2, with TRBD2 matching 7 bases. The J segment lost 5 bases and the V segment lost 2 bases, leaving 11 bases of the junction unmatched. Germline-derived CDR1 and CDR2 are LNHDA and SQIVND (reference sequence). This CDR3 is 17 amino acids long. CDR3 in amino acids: CASSILGGGSGTGELFF. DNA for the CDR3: TGTGCCAGTAGTATATTGGGCGGCGGGAGTGGGACCGGGGAGCTGTTTTTT.